The rows below give T cell receptor beta chains drawn from one sample of a study. Each CDR3 protein is one row after TCRdb ran MiXCR on the 5' RACE reads. Here the sample spans 50,000 to 65,000 distinct CDR3 sequences, 25% to 30% being singletons. Input material: tumor-infiltrating memory CD4+ T cells sorted from the breast tumor. The receptors were sampled from a female donor with breast cancer. Both conserved end residues are part of each CDR3. The order of the fields is clone size, V gene, J gene, D gene, CDR3 DNA, CDR3 protein. The D gene is left open where the match is weak. Clone size, where shown, is once, few, many, or a class for clones that have expanded.

>few|TRBV20-1|TRBJ2-3|NA
TGCAGTGCTAGAGGGGGCAGGGAACACACGAGAGATACGCAGTATTTT
CSARGGREHTRDTQYF
>NA|TRBV9|TRBJ2-1|NA
TGTGCCAGCAGCCTCGGACAGAGGGATAACCATGAGCAGTTCTTC
CASSLGQRDNHEQFF
>many|TRBV5-5|TRBJ2-6|NA
TGTGCCAGCAGCTTGGTAGGAGGGGCTGGGGCCAACGTCCTGACTTTC
CASSLVGGAGANVLTF
>NA|TRBV7-2|TRBJ2-1|NA
TGTGCCAGCAGCTTGAAGCGGGTACACTCCTACAATGAGCAGTTCTTC
CASSLKRVHSYNEQFF
>medium-sized|TRBV29-1|TRBJ2-3|NA
TGCAGCGTTGACAGGGCGGTAGCGAGTTCAGATACGCAGTATTTT
CSVDRAVASSDTQYF
>NA|TRBV5-1|TRBJ1-1|TRBD1
TGCGCCAGCGGGACAGGGGGCTCGGGGACTGAAGCTTTCTTT
CASGTGGSGTEAFF
>NA|TRBV3-1|TRBJ2-1|NA
TGTGCCAGCAGTATGGTCAATGAGCAGTTCTTC
CASSMVNEQFF
>once|TRBV27|TRBJ2-7|NA
TGTGCCAGCAGTTTAGGGCAGGGGATGGGCTACGAGCAGTACTTC
CASSLGQGMGYEQYF
>NA|TRBV19|TRBJ1-2|NA
TGTGCCAGTAGTCTAAACAGCTATGGCTACACCTTC
CASSLNSYGYTF
>NA|TRBV5-1|TRBJ2-1|NA
TGCGTCAGCAGCTTCCGGGTTACCCCGGGCAATGAGCAGTTCTTC
CVSSFRVTPGNEQFF
>NA|TRBV2|TRBJ1-2|NA
TGTGCCGGCCGGGACGCACAACAGTTAGACTATGGCTACACCTTC
CAGRDAQQLDYGYTF
>NA|TRBV6-1|TRBJ2-6|NA
TGTGCCAGCAGACAACAACCCGGAGGGGCCAACGTCCTGACTTTC
CASRQQPGGANVLTF
>NA|TRBV19|TRBJ1-5|NA
TGTGCCAGTACTATTCAGAGGGGGGTCAATCAGCCCCAGCATTTT
CASTIQRGVNQPQHF
>NA|TRBV5-5|TRBJ1-3|NA
TGTGCCAGCAGCTCTGGAAACCCCATATATTTT
CASSSGNPIYF
>NA|TRBV7-2|TRBJ1-1|NA
TGTGCCAGCACCAAACACGCCACCGCTGAAGCTTTCTTT
CASTKHATAEAFF
>NA|TRBV9|TRBJ2-3|NA
TGTGCCAGCGCGCGGGAATTCACAGATACGCAGTATTTT
CASAREFTDTQYF
>NA|TRBV29-1|TRBJ2-2|NA
TGCAGCGCTCAACAGAGCAACACCGGGGAGCTGTTTTTT
CSAQQSNTGELFF
>few|TRBV5-5|TRBJ1-1|NA
TGTGCCAGCAGCTGGAGGACAGTCGGGGGGACTGAAGCTTTCTTT
CASSWRTVGGTEAFF
>NA|TRBV7-2|TRBJ2-7|TRBD1
TGTGCCAGCAGCTTCAAGACAGGGGGAACCGTCGAGCAGTACTTC
CASSFKTGGTVEQYF
>NA|TRBV28|TRBJ1-6|NA
TGTGCCAGCAGCCCGCCGGAGGGACGTTCACCCCTCCACTTT
CASSPPEGRSPLHF
>NA|TRBV24-1|TRBJ2-2|TRBD1
TGTGCCACCAGTGATTCGGGGGACAGGGGAGACACCGGGGAGCTGTTTTTT
CATSDSGDRGDTGELFF
>NA|TRBV5-1|TRBJ1-2|NA
TGCGCCAGCAGCTCCGAGCCCTCGGGAGGCTACACCTTC
CASSSEPSGGYTF